One T cell receptor (beta chain) is described in this entry. No antigen is known for it. Sequencing used cDNA as its template, made by extracting RNA and reverse transcribing it. TCRdb's copy holds only in-frame clones and misses some; the assay was immunoSEQ multiplex PCR. The sample includes 200,000 or so clones, nearly 60% of them seen just once. The entry originates in a study of CD8+ T cells in alopecia areata. The study, taken as a whole, reports: Scalp clonality and expanded CD8+ clones among the top 100 fell significantly with tofacitinib.

Specified treatment: oral pan-JAK inhibitor, 5-10 mg twice daily. This CDR3 spans 14 amino acids. In germline, CDR1 is SGHVS, CDR2 FNYEAQ. Deletions cut 5 bases from V and 2 bases from J, with 11 bases between. The chain links TRBV7-6 to TRBJ2-3; D is perhaps TRBD1 (6 bases). The receptor was isolated from a human donor with alopecia areata. The source was CD4+ T cells sorted from blood, collected at week 24, from a patient treated with tofacitinib. The CDR3 region is CASSPGTNTDTQYF. For the CDR3, the DNA is TGTGCCAGCAGCCCAGGGACAAACACAGATACGCAGTATTTT.